The entry below describes one T cell receptor beta chain. Its antigen is unknown. Sequencing used immunoSEQ multiplex PCR; TCRdb keeps in-frame clones, though not all of them. This sample has 2 million to 3 million clones, with 85% to 95% found just once. Germline CDR1 SGHAT, CDR2 FQNNGV. The CDR3 has 16 amino acids. Trimming shortened V by 1 base and J by 4 bases, and 16 bases separated the two germline ends. This sample was taken from a study of shared clonotypes between healthy human individuals. Study results and caveats: Some naive CD4 clonotypes, roughly 4.7%, turned up in common across a handful of donors.

The chain joins TRBV11-2 to TRBJ2-5; D possibly matches TRBD1 or TRBD2 (5 bases each). Sample: naive CD4+ T cells sorted from blood. Subset defined: CD45RA+ positively selected. The TCR was taken from a young man in good health. The CDR3 loop is CASSLGQTLGTETQYF. The CDR3 DNA sequence: TGTGCCAGCAGCTTAGGGCAGACCCTGGGGACAGAGACCCAGTACTTC. Full variable domain (remainder filled in from reference TRBV11-2 and TRBJ2-5): EAGVAQSPRYKIIEKRQSVAFWCNPISGHATLYWYQQILGQGPKLLIQFQNNGVVDDSQLPKDRFSAERLKGVDSTLKIQPAKLEDSAVYLCASSLGQTLGTETQYFGPGTRLLVL.